This passage covers 4 T cell receptor beta chains from one sample sequenced in a study of blood T cell repertoires in COVID-19 (dated by TCRdb to the early 2020s). Library preparation used the immunoSEQ multiplex PCR assay. TCRdb provides this immuneACCESS table in a form limited to in-frame rearrangements. Some clones are lacking; in checked studies, under half of them reflect an unresolved V gene, and why the rest are absent is not known. This sample holds hundreds of thousands of clones; approximately 90% were observed only once. The leading ten clones occupy about 1.7% of the sample. Sample: PBMCs or T cells enriched from blood (not recorded which). The receptors derive from a man aged 40-55 years who had recovered from COVID-19.

The J gene is TRBJ2-3, the V gene TRBV9, with TRBD2 matching over 7 bases. V shed 4 bases, J shed 2 bases, and the junction held 10 bases outside the gene matches. Germline V gene lookup returns CDR1 SGDLS and CDR2 YYNGEE. The CDR3 has 16 amino acids. This chain's CDR3 is CASSPLSGRATDTQYF. The CDR3 DNA is TGTGCCAGCAGCCCTTTAAGTGGGAGGGCCACAGATACGCAGTATTTT. The full variable domain, rest sourced from reference TRBV9 and TRBJ2-3, is DSGVTQTPKHLITATGQRVTLRCSPRSGDLSVYWYQQSLDQGLQFLIQYYNGEERAKGNILERFSAQQFPDLHSELNLSSLELGDSALYFCASSPLSGRATDTQYFGPGTRLTVL.

The chain recombines TRBV10-3 with TRBJ2-3; TRBD2 matches 7 bases. The CDR3 spans 14 residues. The ends lost 6 bases at V and 2 bases at J; junction bases unmatched: 5. The germline gives CDR1 ENHRY, CDR2 SYGVKD. The CDR3 bases are TGTGCCATCAGCCCGGGACTACTCACAGATACGCAGTATTTT. This translates into CAISPGLLTDTQYF.

The J gene is TRBJ1-5, the V gene TRBV3-1 (or the pseudogene TRBV3-2), with D perhaps matching TRBD1 (5 bases). This CDR3 is 15 amino acids long. V lost 1 base and J 5 bases, leaving 12 bases between the germline ends. Germline-derived CDR1 and CDR2 are LGHDT and YNNKEL (reference sequence). CDR3 region: CASSQVSGVDQPQHF. In nucleotides, the CDR3 is TGTGCCAGCAGCCAAGTATCGGGGGTTGATCAGCCCCAGCATTTT.

This chain joins TRBV30 and TRBJ1-2; TRBD1 matches at 8 bases. The CDR3 has 17 residues. The V gene end was trimmed by 0 bases and the J gene end by 1 base; junction bases not matched to a gene: 10. Germline CDR1 GTSNPN, CDR2 SVGIG (reference sequence). As DNA, the CDR3 is TGTGCCTGGAGTGTACGGAGGACGGGACAGGTTAACTATGGCTACACCTTC. Translated, it gives CAWSVRRTGQVNYGYTF. Variable domain in full (rest from reference TRBV30 and TRBJ1-2): SQTIHQWPATLVQPVGSPLSLECTVEGTSNPNLYWYRQAAGRGLQLLFYSVGIGQISSEVPQNLSASRPQDRQFILSSKKLLLSDSGFYLCAWSVRRTGQVNYGYTFGSGTRLTVV.